Below, 9 T cell receptor beta chains from the same sample are listed, as sequenced in a study of regulatory T cells in long-lasting Graves disease. Arm-PCR of CDR3 regions and iRepertoire HTBI primers were the basis on which TCR beta libraries were built. MiXCR was run by TCRdb on the multiplex PCR reads, yielding one entry per CDR3 protein. The sample consists of around 500,000 distinct CDR3 sequences, roughly 12% of them appearing once. The sample's time point: newly diagnosed GD, antithyroid drugs for less than 3 months. Following extraction of RNA from PBMCs, that RNA was used to make the TCR library. This same sample was also taken into another study, of T cells in Graves' hyperthyroidism and ophthalmopathy.

Sequencing used peripheral blood mononuclear cells (PBMCs), obtained at new diagnosis, from a patient treated with antithyroid drugs. The receptors shown here come from a man aged 25-45 years with Graves disease.

The chain couples TRBV27 to TRBJ2-1; possibly TRBD1 for D (6 bases). The CDR3 consists of 12 residues. With 5 bases removed from V and 9 bases from J, the gap between germline ends came to 11 bases. The germline gives CDR1 MNHEY, CDR2 SMNVEV (reference sequence). The CDR3 coding sequence is TGTGCCAGCAGTAAAGCACAGGGTGAGCAGTTCTTC. Residues: CASSKAQGEQFF.

In this sample, this clonotype turned up many times. The genes are TRBV20-1 and TRBJ1-6; 11 bases align to TRBD1. Trimming took 0 bases from V and 10 from J; bases not matched to a gene: 2. Germline V gives CDR1 DFQATT, CDR2 SNEGSKA (reference sequence). CDR3 length: 14 amino acids. CDR3 amino acids: CSAREDRGRSPLHF. The DNA of the CDR3 is TGCAGTGCTAGAGAGGACAGGGGGCGATCACCCCTCCACTTT.

The rearrangement links TRBV6-1 to TRBJ1-3; no definite D call. CDR3 length: 11 amino acids. Trimming shortened V by 7 bases and J by 3 bases, and 4 bases separated the two germline ends. In germline, CDR1 is MNHNS, CDR2 SASEGT. CDR3 sequence (DNA): TGTGCCAGCATGCTTGGAAACACCATATATTTT. This sequence encodes CASMLGNTIYF.

This clonotype was seen only a few times. This chain links TRBV6-1 with TRBJ2-3; 8 bases map to TRBD2. Per the germline V gene, CDR1 is MNHNS and CDR2 is SASEGT. J was trimmed by 6 bases and V by 7 bases; bases with no gene match: 15. The CDR3 runs 16 residues. This CDR3 reads CASTRIGGTSWDTQYF. For the CDR3, the DNA is TGTGCCAGCACTAGAATTGGGGGGACTAGTTGGGATACGCAGTATTTT.

This clonotype was counted at least ten times. CDR3 bases: TGTGCCAGCAGCCTGACGGGGGATAGTGAAGCTTTCTTT. Its translation: CASSLTGDSEAFF. This chain uses TRBV7-9 with TRBJ1-1; tentative D call: TRBD1 (5 bases). The V end lost 5 bases, the J end lost 7 bases, and 14 bases lay between the germline ends. Germline-derived CDR1 and CDR2 are SEHNR and FQNEAQ (reference sequence). This CDR3 has 13 residues.

This clonotype showed up many times. This chain uses TRBV27 with TRBJ2-7; D ambiguous. With 10 bases removed from V and 7 bases from J, the gap between germline ends came to 23 bases. The CDR3 spans 14 residues. Germline CDR1 and CDR2: MNHEY and SMNVEV (reference sequence). The CDR3 sequence: CATKKAGPLPEQYF. For the CDR3, the DNA is TGTGCCACCAAGAAGGCAGGACCACTACCAGAGCAGTACTTC.

The chain joins TRBV3-1 to TRBJ2-1; the D is unclear. V lost 4 bases and J lost 9, with 19 bases in between. CDR3 size: 15 residues. Germline CDR1 and CDR2: LGHDT and YNNKEL (reference sequence). Written as DNA, the CDR3 is TGTGCCAGCAGCCCGGAGTCGGTACTGCCCGGTGAGCAGTTCTTC. The encoded protein is CASSPESVLPGEQFF.

In its sample, this clonotype was seen a few times. The chain couples TRBV6-1 to TRBJ2-7, with TRBD1 matching over 10 bases. In germline, CDR1 is MNHNS, CDR2 SASEGT. The CDR3 consists of 15 residues. Trimming removed 5 bases from V and 4 bases from J; junction bases left unmatched: 8. DNA for the CDR3: TGTGCCAGCAGTCCCGGGACAGGGGAGGAATACGAGCAGTACTTC. Residues: CASSPGTGEEYEQYF.

This rearrangement joins TRBV10-1 to TRBJ2-3; TRBD2 agrees at 9 bases. The germline CDR1 and CDR2 sequences are WNHNN and SYGVQD (reference sequence). The ends lost 6 bases at V and 4 bases at J; junction bases unmatched: 8. The CDR3 has 15 residues. The CDR3 protein is CASRGGSGSSDTQYF. CDR3 DNA sequence: TGCGCCAGCAGGGGGGGTAGCGGGAGTTCAGATACGCAGTATTTT.